A single sample gave rise to the 5 T cell receptor beta chains below, sequenced in a study of blood T cell repertoires in COVID-19. TCRdb's table, derived via immunoSEQ multiplex PCR, lists solely in-frame clones and lacks some. The repertoire holds about 300,000 clones, with about nine tenths as singletons. Material: PBMCs or T cells enriched from blood (not recorded which). These TCRs come from a young woman who had recovered from COVID-19.

The chain joins TRBV27 to TRBJ2-3; the match to TRBD2 covers 9 bases. CDR1 MNHEY and CDR2 SMNVEV come from the germline V gene (reference sequence). V lost 8 bases and J lost 7; bases outside the gene matches: 16. The CDR3 totals 16 residues. In DNA, the CDR3 is TGTGCCAGCTTGGATTTCGGGCGGGAGGGCCTCAATACGCAGTATTTT. Its protein product is CASLDFGREGLNTQYF.

This clone has just one count. The chain recombines TRBV18 with TRBJ1-1; possible D gene TRBD1, 6 bases. CDR3 length: 15 amino acids. V was shortened by 6 bases and J by 0 bases, with 14 bases between the two germline ends. Germline CDR1 reads KGHSH; CDR2 reads LQKENI. For the CDR3, the DNA is TGTGCCAGCTCTCACGGGCAGGGGATGAACACTGAAGCTTTCTTT. It is translated as CASSHGQGMNTEAFF.

The chain is built from TRBV18 and TRBJ1-2; TRBD1 is a possible D gene (6 bases). The germline V and J ends were trimmed by 3 bases and 6 bases, with 17 bases remaining between them. This CDR3 region has 15 residues. Germline assignment: CDR1 KGHSH and CDR2 LQKENI. CDR3 amino acids: CASSPRGRGPDGYTF. The CDR3 DNA reads TGTGCCAGCTCACCCAGAGGGCGGGGGCCAGATGGCTACACCTTC. Looking up the rest from reference TRBV18 and TRBJ1-2 gives the full variable domain: NAGVMQNPRHLVRRRGQEARLRCSPMKGHSHVYWYRQLPEEGLKFMVYLQKENIIDESGMPKERFSAEFPKEGPSILRIQQVVRGDSAAYFCASSPRGRGPDGYTFGSGTRLTVV.

To note about this clone: Different DNA sequences within this sample yield the same CDR3. The chain joins TRBV27 to TRBJ2-3; 10 bases match TRBD2. CDR1 and CDR2 from the germline V gene are MNHEY and SMNVEV (reference sequence). The CDR3 has 14 amino acids. J was trimmed by 2 bases and V by 6 bases; bases with no gene match: 2. The CDR3 reads CASSLAGVTDTQYF. The CDR3 nucleotides are TGTGCCAGCAGCCTAGCGGGGGTCACAGATACGCAGTATTTT.

The J gene is TRBJ2-7, the V gene TRBV25-1; possibly TRBD2 for D (5 bases). Per germline, CDR1 MGHDK and CDR2 SYGVNS. The CDR3 extends over 13 amino acids. With 1 base removed from V and 7 bases from J, the gap between germline ends came to 11 bases. CDR3 nucleotide sequence: TGTGCCAGCAGTGAATTTCCGCCGGGAGAGCAGTACTTC. Translating gives CASSEFPPGEQYF.